The source of this TCR beta chain is a study of blood T cell repertoires in COVID-19. Study summary: Researchers got acute and convalescent COVID-19 samples from the United States, Italy and Spain. T cells, B-cell-depleted T cells, or PBMCs provided the cDNA or gDNA that served as material.

Authors' data handling: Counts of nucleated cells, estimated from reference gene primer amplification, were obtained. TCRdb keeps only in-frame clones here, not all; method: immunoSEQ multiplex PCR. The D gene and trimming were derived from the DNA, and the V and J assignments and clone size from that table. The repertoire holds tens of thousands of clones, roughly 87% seen once, with around 5% in the top ten. V was pared by 6 bases and J by 4 bases, with 11 bases of the junction left unmatched. Germline assignment: CDR1 SGHNT and CDR2 YYREEE (reference sequence). The CDR3 runs 15 residues. The gene calls are TRBV5-4 and TRBJ2-7; TRBD1 agrees at 9 bases. Sequencing was done on a sample of peripheral blood. This sequence was found in a man in his 60s with active COVID-19. The CDR3 protein is CASKTGTGIMYEQYF. CDR3 DNA: TGTGCCAGCAAAACCGGGACAGGGATAATGTACGAGCAGTACTTC. Supplemented by reference TRBV5-4 and TRBJ2-7, the full variable domain reads ETGVTQSPTHLIKTRGQQVTLRCSSQSGHNTVSWYQQALGQGPQFIFQYYREEENGRGNFPPRFSGLQFPNYSSELNVNALELDDSALYLCASKTGTGIMYEQYFGPGTRLTVT.